This T cell receptor (beta chain) was found in a study of shared clonotypes between healthy human individuals. Only Caucasian adults living in Nashville, Tennessee made up the donor group. Method: immunoSEQ multiplex PCR; TCRdb's copy keeps in-frame clones and lacks some. There are hundreds of thousands of clones in the sample; around 67% occur only once, and approximately 1.8% lies in the top ten. V was trimmed by 0 bases and J by 5 bases, leaving 10 bases between them. Germline CDR1 reads MNHNS; CDR2 reads SASEGT. This CDR3 is built from 14 residues. The receptor was isolated from a woman aged 25-40 years in good health. The rearrangement joins TRBV6-1 to TRBJ1-2; D is perhaps TRBD1 (5 bases). Sequencing was carried out using memory CD4+ T cells sorted from blood. Specified subset: CD45RA-negative fraction. CDR3 region: CASSEAWGLYGYTF. CDR3 DNA: TGTGCCAGCAGTGAAGCATGGGGCCTTTATGGCTACACCTTC.